A selection of T cell receptor beta chains follows, all from one sample in a study of technical replicates of blood from several donors. TCRdb keeps only in-frame clones here, not all; method: immunoSEQ multiplex PCR. In the table there are tens of thousands of clones, 86% of which are singletons. Material: PBMCs. Receptor source: a human donor in good health. Some clones in this sample may be carry-over from other donors' samples. CDR3s include the opening cysteine and the closing phenylalanine or tryptophan. D genes are given only for firm matches.

V gene	D gene	J gene	CDR3 protein	CDR3 DNA
TRBV30	.	TRBJ2-7	CAYRPTERSYEQYF	TGTGCCTACCGACCCACGGAGCGGTCCTACGAGCAGTACTTC
TRBV4-2	TRBD2	TRBJ2-7	CASSPRGEGGLYEQYF	TGTGCCAGCAGCCCTCGGGGGGAGGGTGGTTTATACGAGCAGTACTTC
TRBV15	TRBD1	TRBJ1-2	CATSGPGQWNYGYTF	TGTGCCACCAGCGGTCCGGGACAGTGGAACTATGGCTACACCTTC
TRBV4-1	.	TRBJ2-3	CASSLLSVDTQYF	TGCGCCAGCAGCCTCCTTAGCGTAGATACGCAGTATTTT
TRBV10-3	.	TRBJ1-5	CAIRGPNQPQHF	TGTGCCATCAGGGGCCCCAATCAGCCCCAGCATTTT
TRBV29-1	.	TRBJ2-4	CSVRVTKNIQYF	TGCAGCGTTAGAGTCACCAAAAACATTCAGTACTTC
TRBV30	.	TRBJ2-7	CAWSLRTDPYEQYF	TGTGCCTGGAGTCTTCGGACAGATCCCTACGAGCAGTACTTC
TRBV4-3	TRBD1	TRBJ1-1	CASSQQGGFTEAFF	TGCGCCAGCAGCCAACAAGGGGGCTTCACTGAAGCTTTCTTT
TRBV29-1	TRBD1	TRBJ1-1	CSVGQGLYEAFF	TGCAGCGTCGGACAGGGCCTATATGAAGCTTTCTTT
TRBV10-3	TRBD1	TRBJ1-5	CAIRFRLTGEVEPQHF	TGTGCCATCAGGTTCCGACTGACAGGGGAGGTCGAACCCCAGCATTTT
TRBV7-6	TRBD2	TRBJ2-2	CASSLRRSSASGPHTGELFF	TGTGCCAGCAGCTTGCGTCGCTCGTCGGCTAGCGGGCCCCACACCGGGGAGCTGTTTTTT
TRBV7-9	TRBD1	TRBJ1-1	CASSSNRGRTEAFF	TGTGCCAGCAGCTCAAACAGGGGTCGCACTGAAGCTTTCTTT